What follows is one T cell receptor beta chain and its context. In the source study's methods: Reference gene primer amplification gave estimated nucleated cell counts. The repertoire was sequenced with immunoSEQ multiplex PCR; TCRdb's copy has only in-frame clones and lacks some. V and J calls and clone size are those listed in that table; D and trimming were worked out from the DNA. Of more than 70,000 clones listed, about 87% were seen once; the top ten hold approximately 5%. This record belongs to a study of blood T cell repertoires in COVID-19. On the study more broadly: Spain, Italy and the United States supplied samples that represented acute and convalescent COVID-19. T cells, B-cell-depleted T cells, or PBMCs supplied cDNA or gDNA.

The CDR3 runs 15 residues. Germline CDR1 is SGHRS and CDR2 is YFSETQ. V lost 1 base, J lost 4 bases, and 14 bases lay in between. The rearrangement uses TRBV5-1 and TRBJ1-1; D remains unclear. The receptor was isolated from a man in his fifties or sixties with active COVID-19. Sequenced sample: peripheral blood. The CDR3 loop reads CASSLSPVEGTEAFF. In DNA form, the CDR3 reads TGCGCCAGCAGCTTGTCTCCCGTGGAGGGCACTGAAGCTTTCTTT.